This paragraph covers one T cell receptor beta chain sequence. Antigen: not known. The germline gives CDR1 DFQATT, CDR2 SNEGSKA (reference sequence). The CDR3 totals 12 residues. TCRdb re-called the 5' RACE reads and catalogs CDR3 proteins one per entry, DNA excluded. Its clone listing holds 420,000 or so distinct CDR3 sequences. The data belong to a study of monozygotic twins with inflammatory bowel disease. Study-level findings and limits: Discordant twins had repertoire similarity that did not differ from that of concordant twins, possibly from limited power. It was in IBD patients that TCRbeta diversity (inverse Simpson) was lower than in healthy co-twins.

The sequencing input was blood. This clonotype was sampled from a human donor with ulcerative colitis or Crohn's disease, or a healthy co-twin of an affected twin (not recorded which). The V call is TRBV20-1, the J call TRBJ1-2; TCRdb's D call of TRBD1 is untestable without DNA. The CDR3 reads CSAADRTYGYTF.